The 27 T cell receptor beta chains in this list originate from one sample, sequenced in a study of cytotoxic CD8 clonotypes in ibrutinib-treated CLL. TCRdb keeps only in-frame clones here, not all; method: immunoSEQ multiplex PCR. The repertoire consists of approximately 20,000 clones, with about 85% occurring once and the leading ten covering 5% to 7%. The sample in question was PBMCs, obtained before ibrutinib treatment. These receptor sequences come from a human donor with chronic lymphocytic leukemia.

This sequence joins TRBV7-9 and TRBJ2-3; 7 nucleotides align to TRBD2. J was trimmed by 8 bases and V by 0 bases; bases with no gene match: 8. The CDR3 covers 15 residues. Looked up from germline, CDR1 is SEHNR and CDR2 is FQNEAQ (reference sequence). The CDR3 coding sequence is TGTGCCAGCAGCTTAGCCGCCGAGCGGGGAGGTACGCAGTATTTT. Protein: CASSLAAERGGTQYF.

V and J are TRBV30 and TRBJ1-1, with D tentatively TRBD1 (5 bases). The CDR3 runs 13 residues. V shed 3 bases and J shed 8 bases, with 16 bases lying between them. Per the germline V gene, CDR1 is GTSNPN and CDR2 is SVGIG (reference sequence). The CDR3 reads CAWRTARTEEAFF. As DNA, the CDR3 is TGTGCCTGGAGGACAGCCCGAACAGAGGAAGCTTTCTTT.

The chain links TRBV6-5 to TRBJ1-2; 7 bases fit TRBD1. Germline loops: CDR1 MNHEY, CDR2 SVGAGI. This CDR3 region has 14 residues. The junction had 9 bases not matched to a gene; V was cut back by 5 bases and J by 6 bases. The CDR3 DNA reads TGTGCCAGCAGTGAAAATAGGGGGCGTGATGGCTACACCTTC. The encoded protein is CASSENRGRDGYTF.

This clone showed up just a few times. CDR3 nucleotides: TGTGCCAGCAGTTACCGGGGGTTTAATGAAAAACTGTTTTTT. Protein sequence: CASSYRGFNEKLFF. This chain links TRBV6-5 with TRBJ1-4; D may be TRBD1 (5 bases). V was pared by 2 bases and J by 4 bases, with 8 bases between. CDR1 and CDR2 from the germline V gene are MNHEY and SVGAGI. This CDR3 is built from 14 residues.

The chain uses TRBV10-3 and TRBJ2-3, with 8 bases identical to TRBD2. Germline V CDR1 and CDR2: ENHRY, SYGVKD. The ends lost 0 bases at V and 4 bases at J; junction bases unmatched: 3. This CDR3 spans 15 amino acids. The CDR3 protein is CAISESRGGSDTQYF. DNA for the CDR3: TGTGCCATCAGTGAGTCCCGCGGGGGGTCAGATACGCAGTATTTT.

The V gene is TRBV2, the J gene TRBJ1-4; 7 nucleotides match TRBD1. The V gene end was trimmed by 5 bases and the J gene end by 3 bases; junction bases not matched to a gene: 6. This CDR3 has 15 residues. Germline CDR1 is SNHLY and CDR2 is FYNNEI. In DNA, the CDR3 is TGTGCCAGCAGTATCGGACAGGCCTCTAATGAAAAACTGTTTTTT. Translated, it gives CASSIGQASNEKLFF.

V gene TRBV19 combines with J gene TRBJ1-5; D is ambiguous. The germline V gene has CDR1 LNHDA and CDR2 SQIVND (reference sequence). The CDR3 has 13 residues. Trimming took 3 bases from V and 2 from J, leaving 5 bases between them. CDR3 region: CASSIRGNQPQHF. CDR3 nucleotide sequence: TGTGCCAGTAGTATTAGGGGCAATCAGCCCCAGCATTTT.

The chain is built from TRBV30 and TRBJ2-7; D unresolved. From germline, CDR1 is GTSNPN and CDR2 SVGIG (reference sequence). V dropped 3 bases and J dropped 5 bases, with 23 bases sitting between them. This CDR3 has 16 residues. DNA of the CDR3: TGTGCCTGGAGCCCTGTTGGACGTCGAATGAGACACGAGCAGTACTTC. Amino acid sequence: CAWSPVGRRMRHEQYF.

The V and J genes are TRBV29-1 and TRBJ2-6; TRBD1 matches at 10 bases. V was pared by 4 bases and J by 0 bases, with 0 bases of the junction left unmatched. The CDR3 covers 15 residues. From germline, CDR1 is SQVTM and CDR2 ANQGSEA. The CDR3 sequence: CSVGTGGSGANVLTF. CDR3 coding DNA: TGCAGCGTTGGGACAGGGGGCTCTGGGGCCAACGTCCTGACTTTC. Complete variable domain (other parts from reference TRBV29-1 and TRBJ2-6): SAVISQKPSRDICQRGTSLTIQCQVDSQVTMMFWYRQQPGQSLTLIATANQGSEATYESGFVIDKFPISRPNLTFSTLTVSNMSPEDSSIYLCSVGTGGSGANVLTFGAGSRLTVL.

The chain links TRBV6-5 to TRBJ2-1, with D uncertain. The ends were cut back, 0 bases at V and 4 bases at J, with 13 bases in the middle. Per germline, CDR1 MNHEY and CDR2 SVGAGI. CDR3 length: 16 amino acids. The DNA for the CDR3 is TGTGCCAGCAGTTACTCGTTTTCACGGTCTTACAATGAGCAGTTCTTC. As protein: CASSYSFSRSYNEQFF.

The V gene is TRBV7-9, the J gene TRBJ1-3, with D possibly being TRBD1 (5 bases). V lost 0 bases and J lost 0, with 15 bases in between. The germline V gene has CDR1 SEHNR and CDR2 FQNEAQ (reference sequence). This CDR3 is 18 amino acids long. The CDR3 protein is CASSLAPWGQPSGNTIYF. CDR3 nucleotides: TGTGCCAGCAGCTTAGCGCCCTGGGGCCAACCCTCTGGAAACACCATATATTTT.

The CDR3 bases are TGTGCCAGCAGCTGGACAGGGTCGGGAAACACCATATATTTT. It codes for CASSWTGSGNTIYF. J is TRBJ1-3 and V is TRBV7-2, with 8 bases aligning to TRBD1. With V trimmed by 4 bases and J by 4 bases, 3 bases remained unmatched. The germline V gene encodes CDR1 SGHTA and CDR2 FQGNSA. This CDR3 has 14 amino acids. Full variable domain (remainder filled in from reference TRBV7-2 and TRBJ1-3): GAGVSQSPSNKVTEKGKDVELRCDPISGHTALYWYRQSLGQGLEFLIYFQGNSAPDKSGLPSDRFSAERTGGSVSTLTIQRTQQEDSAVYLCASSWTGSGNTIYFGEGSWLTVV.

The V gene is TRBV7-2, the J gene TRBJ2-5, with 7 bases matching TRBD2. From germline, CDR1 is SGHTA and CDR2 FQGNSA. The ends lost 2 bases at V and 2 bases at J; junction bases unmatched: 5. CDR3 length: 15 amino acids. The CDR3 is CASSLISGSQETQYF. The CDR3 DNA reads TGTGCCAGCAGCTTAATTAGCGGGTCACAAGAGACCCAGTACTTC.

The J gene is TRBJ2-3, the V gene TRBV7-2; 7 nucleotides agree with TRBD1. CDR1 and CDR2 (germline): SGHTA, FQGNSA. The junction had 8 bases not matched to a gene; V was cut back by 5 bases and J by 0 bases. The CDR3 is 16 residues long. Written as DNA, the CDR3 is TGTGCCAGCAGCAAACAGGGGAGTCTTAGCACAGATACGCAGTATTTT. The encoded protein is CASSKQGSLSTDTQYF.

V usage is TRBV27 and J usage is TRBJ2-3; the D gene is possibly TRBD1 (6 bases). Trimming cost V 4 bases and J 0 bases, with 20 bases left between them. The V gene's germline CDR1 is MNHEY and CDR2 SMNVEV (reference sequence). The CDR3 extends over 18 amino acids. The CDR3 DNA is TGTGCCAGCAGTTCCCCGACAGGTTTGATATCTAGCACAGATACGCAGTATTTT. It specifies CASSSPTGLISSTDTQYF.

CDR3 protein: CASSLIRRGTGVPPLHF. The CDR3 coding sequence is TGTGCCAGCAGCTTAATCCGCCGGGGGACAGGGGTGCCACCCCTCCACTTT. The V gene is TRBV5-4, the J gene TRBJ1-6; TRBD1 agrees at 10 bases. J gave up 11 bases and V 2 bases, and 13 bases lay outside the gene matches. CDR1 and CDR2 from the germline V gene are SGHNT and YYREEE (reference sequence). This CDR3 comprises 17 residues.

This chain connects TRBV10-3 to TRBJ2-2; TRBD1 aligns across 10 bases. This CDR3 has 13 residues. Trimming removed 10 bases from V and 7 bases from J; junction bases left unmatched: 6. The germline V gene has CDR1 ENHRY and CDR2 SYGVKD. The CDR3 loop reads CASGQGVDGELFF. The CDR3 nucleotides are TGTGCCAGCGGACAGGGGGTCGACGGGGAGCTGTTTTTT.

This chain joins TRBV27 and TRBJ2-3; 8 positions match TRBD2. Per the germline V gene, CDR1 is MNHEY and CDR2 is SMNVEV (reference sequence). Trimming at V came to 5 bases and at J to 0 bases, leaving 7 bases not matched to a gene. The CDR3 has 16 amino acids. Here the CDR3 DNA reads TGTGCCAGCAGTCCCGGGACTAGGGCTAGCACAGATACGCAGTATTTT. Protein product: CASSPGTRASTDTQYF.

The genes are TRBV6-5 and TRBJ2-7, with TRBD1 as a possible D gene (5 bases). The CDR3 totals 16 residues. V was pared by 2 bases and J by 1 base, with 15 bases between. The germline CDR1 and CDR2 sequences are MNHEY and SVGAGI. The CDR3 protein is CASSYDGRVSSYEQYF. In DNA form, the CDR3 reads TGTGCCAGCAGTTACGACGGCAGGGTGTCTTCCTACGAGCAGTACTTC.

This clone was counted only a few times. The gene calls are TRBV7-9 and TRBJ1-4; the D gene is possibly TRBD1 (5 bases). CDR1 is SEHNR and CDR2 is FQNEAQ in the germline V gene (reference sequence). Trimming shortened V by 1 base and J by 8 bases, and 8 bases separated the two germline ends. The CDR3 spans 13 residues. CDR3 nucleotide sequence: TGTGCCAGCAGCTTAGGGGGACGGGAAAAACTGTTTTTT. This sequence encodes CASSLGGREKLFF.

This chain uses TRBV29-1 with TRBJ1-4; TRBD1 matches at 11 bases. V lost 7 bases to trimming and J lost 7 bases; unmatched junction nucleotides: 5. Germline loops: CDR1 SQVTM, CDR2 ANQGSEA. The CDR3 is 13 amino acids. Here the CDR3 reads CSALGQGGEKLFF. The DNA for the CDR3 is TGCAGCGCCTTGGGACAGGGGGGTGAAAAACTGTTTTTT.

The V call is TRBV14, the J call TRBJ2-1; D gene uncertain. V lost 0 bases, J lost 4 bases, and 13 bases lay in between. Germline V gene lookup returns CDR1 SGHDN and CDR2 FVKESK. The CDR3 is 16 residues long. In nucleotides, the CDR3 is TGTGCCAGCAGCCAAGAGATGGCGAGAGTATACAATGAGCAGTTCTTC. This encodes CASSQEMARVYNEQFF.

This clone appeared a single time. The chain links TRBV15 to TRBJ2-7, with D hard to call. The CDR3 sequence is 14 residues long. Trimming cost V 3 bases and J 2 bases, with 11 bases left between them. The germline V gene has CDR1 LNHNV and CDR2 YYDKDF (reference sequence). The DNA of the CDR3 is TGTGCCACCAGCAGGAAGCAAAATACCTACGAGCAGTACTTC. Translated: CATSRKQNTYEQYF.

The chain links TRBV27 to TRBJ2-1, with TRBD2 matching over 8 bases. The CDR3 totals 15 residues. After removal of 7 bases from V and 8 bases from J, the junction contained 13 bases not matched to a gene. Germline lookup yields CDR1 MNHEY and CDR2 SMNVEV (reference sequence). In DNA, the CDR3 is TGTGCCAGCACCCCAAGTCGGGGGGGGCCTTATGAGCAGTTCTTC. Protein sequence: CASTPSRGGPYEQFF.

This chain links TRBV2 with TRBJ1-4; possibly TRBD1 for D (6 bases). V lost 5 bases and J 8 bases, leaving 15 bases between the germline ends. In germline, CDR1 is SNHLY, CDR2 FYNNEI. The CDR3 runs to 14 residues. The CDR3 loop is CASSRTGMGEKLFF. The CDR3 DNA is TGTGCCAGCAGTCGAACAGGGATGGGCGAAAAACTGTTTTTT.

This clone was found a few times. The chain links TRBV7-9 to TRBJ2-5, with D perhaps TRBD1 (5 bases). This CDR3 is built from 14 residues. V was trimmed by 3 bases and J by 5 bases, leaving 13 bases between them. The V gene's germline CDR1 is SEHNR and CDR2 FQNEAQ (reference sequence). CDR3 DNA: TGTGCCAGCAGCTTTCCAGGGAATGGTGAGACCCAGTACTTC. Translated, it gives CASSFPGNGETQYF.

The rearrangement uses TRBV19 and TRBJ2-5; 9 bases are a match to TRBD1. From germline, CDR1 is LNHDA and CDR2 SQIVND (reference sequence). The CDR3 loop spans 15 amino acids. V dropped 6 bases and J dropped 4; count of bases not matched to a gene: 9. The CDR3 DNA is TGTGCCAGTAGCGAGGGGACAGGGAAGAGAGAGACCCAGTACTTC. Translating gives CASSEGTGKRETQYF.